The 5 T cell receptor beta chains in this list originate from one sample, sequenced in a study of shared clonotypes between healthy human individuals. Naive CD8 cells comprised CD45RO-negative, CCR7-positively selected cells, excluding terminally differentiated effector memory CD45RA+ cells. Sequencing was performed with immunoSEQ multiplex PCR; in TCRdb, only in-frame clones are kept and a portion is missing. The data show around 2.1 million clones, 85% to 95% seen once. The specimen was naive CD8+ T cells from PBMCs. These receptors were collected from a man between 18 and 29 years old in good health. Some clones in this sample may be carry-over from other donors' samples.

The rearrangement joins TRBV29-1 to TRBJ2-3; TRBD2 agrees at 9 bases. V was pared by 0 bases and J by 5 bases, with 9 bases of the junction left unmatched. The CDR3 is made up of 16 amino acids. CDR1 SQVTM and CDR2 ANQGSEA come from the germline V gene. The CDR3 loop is CSVEDRLAARGDTQYF. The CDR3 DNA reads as TGCAGCGTTGAAGACCGACTAGCGGCGCGGGGAGATACGCAGTATTTT.

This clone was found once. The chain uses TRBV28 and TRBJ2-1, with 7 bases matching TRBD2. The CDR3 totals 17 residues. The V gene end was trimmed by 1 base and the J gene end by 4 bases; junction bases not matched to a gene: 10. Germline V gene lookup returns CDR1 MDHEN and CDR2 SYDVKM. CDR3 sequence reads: CASSLSSLAANYNEQFF. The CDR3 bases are TGTGCCAGCAGTTTATCTTCTCTAGCGGCCAATTACAATGAGCAGTTCTTC.

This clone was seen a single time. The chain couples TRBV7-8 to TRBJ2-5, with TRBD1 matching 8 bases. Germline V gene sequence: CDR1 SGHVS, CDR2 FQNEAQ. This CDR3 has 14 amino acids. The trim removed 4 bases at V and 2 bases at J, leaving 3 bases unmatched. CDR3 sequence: CASSSRGLQETQYF. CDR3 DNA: TGTGCCAGCAGCTCCAGGGGGCTTCAAGAGACCCAGTACTTC.

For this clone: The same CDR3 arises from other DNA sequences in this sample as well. CDR3 sequence: CASSTGAYEQYF. Written as DNA, the CDR3 is TGTGCCAGCAGCACCGGGGCCTACGAGCAGTACTTC. The chain couples TRBV28 to TRBJ2-7, with a tentative D call TRBD2 (5 bases). CDR1 and CDR2 from the germline V gene are MDHEN and SYDVKM. This CDR3 is 12 amino acids long. V was trimmed by 6 bases and J by 2 bases, leaving 8 bases between them.

The CDR3 DNA reads as TGTGCCAGCAGTTTATTAGCTAGCGGGTACACAGATACGCAGTATTTT. The encoded protein is CASSLLASGYTDTQYF. The gene calls are TRBV27 and TRBJ2-3; 8 bases match TRBD2. The V segment lost 1 base and the J segment 2 bases; nucleotides outside the gene matches: 5. Germline V lookup: CDR1 MNHEY, CDR2 SMNVEV (reference sequence). This CDR3 comprises 16 residues.